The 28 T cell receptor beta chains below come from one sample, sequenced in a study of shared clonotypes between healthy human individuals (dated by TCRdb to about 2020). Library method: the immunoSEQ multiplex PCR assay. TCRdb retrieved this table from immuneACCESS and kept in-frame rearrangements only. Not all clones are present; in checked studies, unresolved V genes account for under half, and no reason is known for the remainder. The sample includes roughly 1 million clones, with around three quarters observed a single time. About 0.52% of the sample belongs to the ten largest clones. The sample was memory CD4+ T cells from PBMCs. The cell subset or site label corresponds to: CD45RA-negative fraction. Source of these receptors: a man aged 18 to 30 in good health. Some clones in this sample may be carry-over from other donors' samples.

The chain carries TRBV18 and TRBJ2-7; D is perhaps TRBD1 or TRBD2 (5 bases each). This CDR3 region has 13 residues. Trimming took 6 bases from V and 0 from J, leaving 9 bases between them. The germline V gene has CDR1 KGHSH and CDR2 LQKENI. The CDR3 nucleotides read TGTGCCAGCTCGACCGGGACCTCCTACGAGCAGTACTTC. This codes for CASSTGTSYEQYF.

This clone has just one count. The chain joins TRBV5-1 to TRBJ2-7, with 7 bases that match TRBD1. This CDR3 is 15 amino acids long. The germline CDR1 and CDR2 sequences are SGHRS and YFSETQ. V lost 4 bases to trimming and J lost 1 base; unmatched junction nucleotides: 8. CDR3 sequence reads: CASSPLEQGSYEQYF. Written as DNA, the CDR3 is TGCGCCAGCAGCCCACTCGAACAGGGGTCCTACGAGCAGTACTTC.

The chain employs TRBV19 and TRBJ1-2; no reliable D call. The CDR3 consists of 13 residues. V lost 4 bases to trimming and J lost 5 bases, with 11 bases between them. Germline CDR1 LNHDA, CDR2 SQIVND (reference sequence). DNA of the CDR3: TGTGCCAGTAGTACCGCAGAGCTTTATGGCTACACCTTC. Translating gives CASSTAELYGYTF.

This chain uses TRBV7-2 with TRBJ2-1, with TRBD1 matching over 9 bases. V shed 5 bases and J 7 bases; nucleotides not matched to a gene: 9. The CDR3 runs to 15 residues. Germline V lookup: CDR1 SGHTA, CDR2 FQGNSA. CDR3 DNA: TGTGCCAGCAGCAACGACAGGGGGGAAATTAATGAGCAGTTCTTC. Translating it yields CASSNDRGEINEQFF.

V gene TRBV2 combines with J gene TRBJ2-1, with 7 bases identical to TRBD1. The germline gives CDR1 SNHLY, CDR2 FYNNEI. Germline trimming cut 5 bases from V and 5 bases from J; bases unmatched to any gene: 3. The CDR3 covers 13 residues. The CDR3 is CASSQTGNNEQFF. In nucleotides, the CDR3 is TGTGCCAGCAGTCAGACAGGGAACAATGAGCAGTTCTTC.

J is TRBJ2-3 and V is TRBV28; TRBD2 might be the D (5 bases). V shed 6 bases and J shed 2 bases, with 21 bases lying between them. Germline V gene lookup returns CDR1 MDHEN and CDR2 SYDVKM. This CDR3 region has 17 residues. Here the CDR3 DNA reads TGTGCCAGCAGGGGGAGTGAGTGGATAAAGGCCACAGATACGCAGTATTTT. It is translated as CASRGSEWIKATDTQYF. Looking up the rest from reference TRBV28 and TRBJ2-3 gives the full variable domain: DVKVTQSSRYLVKRTGEKVFLECVQDMDHENMFWYRQDPGLGLRLIYFSYDVKMKEKGDIPEGYSVSREKKERFSLILESASTNQTSMYLCASRGSEWIKATDTQYFGPGTRLTVL.

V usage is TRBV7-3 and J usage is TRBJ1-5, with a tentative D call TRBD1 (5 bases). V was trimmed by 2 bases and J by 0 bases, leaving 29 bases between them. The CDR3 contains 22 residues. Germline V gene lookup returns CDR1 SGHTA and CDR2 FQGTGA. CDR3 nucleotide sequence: TGTGCCAGCAGCTTACCCCCCCTGATCGGCAGGGTCCGTGCAATTAGCAATCAGCCCCAGCATTTT. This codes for CASSLPPLIGRVRAISNQPQHF.

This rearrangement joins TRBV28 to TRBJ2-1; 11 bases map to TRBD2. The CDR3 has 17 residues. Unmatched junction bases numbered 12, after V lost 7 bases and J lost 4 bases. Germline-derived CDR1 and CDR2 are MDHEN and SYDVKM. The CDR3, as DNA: TGTGCCAGCATCCCTACTCGACTAGCGGGAATTTACAATGAGCAGTTCTTC. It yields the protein CASIPTRLAGIYNEQFF.

As DNA, the CDR3 is TGTGCCAGCAGAAGGGTCTACGAGCAGTACTTC. Protein product: CASRRVYEQYF. The V call is TRBV6-1, the J call TRBJ2-7; D call uncertain. The CDR3 has 11 amino acids. The V gene's germline CDR1 is MNHNS and CDR2 SASEGT. V gave up 6 bases and J gave up 3 bases, with 6 bases separating them.

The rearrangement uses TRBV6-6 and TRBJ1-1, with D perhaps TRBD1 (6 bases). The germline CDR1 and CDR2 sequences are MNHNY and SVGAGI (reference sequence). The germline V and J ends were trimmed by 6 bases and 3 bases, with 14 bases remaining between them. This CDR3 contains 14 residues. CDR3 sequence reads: CASSPNTGYTEAFF. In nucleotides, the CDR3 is TGTGCCAGCAGCCCCAATACAGGGTACACTGAAGCTTTCTTT.

The CDR3 here is CASSYRGGDTNEKLFF. The CDR3 coding sequence is TGTGCCAGCAGTTACCGGGGGGGAGATACTAATGAAAAACTGTTTTTT. This chain uses TRBV6-6 with TRBJ1-4; D may be TRBD1 (5 bases). The CDR3 spans 16 residues. The V and J ends lost 2 bases and 2 bases respectively, with 12 bases between them. In germline, CDR1 is MNHNY, CDR2 SVGAGI (reference sequence).

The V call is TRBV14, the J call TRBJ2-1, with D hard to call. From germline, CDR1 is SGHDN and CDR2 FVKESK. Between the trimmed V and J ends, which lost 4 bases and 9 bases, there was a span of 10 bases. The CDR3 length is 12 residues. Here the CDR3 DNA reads TGTGCCAGCAGCCCCCTGTCCGCTGAGCAGTTCTTC. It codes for CASSPLSAEQFF.

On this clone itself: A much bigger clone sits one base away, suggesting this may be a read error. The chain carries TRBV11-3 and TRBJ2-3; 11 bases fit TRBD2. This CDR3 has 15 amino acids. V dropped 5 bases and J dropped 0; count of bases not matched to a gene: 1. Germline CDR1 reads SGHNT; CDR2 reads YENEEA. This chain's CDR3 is CASSRTSGSTDTQYF. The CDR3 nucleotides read TGTGCCAGCAGCCGGACTAGCGGGAGCACAGATACGCAGTATTTT. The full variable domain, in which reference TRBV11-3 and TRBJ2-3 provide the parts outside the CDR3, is EAGVVQSPRYKIIEKKQPVAFWCNPISGHNTLYWYLQNLGQGPELLIRYENEEAVDDSQLPKDRFSAERLKGVDSTLKIQPAELGDSAVYLCASSRTSGSTDTQYFGPGTRLTVL.

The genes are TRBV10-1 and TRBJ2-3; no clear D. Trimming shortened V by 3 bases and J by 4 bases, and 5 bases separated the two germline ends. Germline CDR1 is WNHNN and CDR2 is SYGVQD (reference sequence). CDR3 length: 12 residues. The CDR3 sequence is CASSDEADTQYF. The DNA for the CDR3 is TGCGCCAGCAGTGATGAGGCAGATACGCAGTATTTT.

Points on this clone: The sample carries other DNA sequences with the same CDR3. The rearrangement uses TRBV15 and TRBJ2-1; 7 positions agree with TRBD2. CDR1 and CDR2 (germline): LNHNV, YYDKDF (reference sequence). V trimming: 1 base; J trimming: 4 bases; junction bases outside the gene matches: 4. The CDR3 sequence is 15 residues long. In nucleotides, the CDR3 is TGTGCCACCAGCAGAGCGAGGGAGGGATACAATGAGCAGTTCTTC. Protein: CATSRAREGYNEQFF.

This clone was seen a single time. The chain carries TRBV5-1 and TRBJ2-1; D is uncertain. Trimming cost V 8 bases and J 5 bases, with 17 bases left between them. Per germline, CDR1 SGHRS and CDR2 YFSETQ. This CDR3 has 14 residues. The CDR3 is CASAAHPLNNEQFF. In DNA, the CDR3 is TGCGCCAGTGCCGCGCACCCGTTGAACAATGAGCAGTTCTTC. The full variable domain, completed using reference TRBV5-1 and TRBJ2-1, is KAGVTQTPRYLIKTRGQQVTLSCSPISGHRSVSWYQQTPGQGLQFLFEYFSETQRNKGNFPGRFSGRQFSNSRSEMNVSTLELGDSALYLCASAAHPLNNEQFFGPGTRLTVL.

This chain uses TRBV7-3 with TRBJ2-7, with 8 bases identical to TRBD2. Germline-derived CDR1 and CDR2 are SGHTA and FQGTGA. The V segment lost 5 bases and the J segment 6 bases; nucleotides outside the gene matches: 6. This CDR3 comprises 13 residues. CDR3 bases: TGTGCCAGCAGCCGCCCCGGGACTAGCGAGCAGTACTTC. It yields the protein CASSRPGTSEQYF.

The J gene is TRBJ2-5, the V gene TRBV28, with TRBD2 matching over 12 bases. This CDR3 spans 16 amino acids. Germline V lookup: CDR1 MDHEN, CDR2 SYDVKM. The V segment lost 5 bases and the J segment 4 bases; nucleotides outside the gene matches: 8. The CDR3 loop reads CASSRTSGTWGETQYF. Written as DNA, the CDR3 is TGTGCCAGCAGTCGGACTAGCGGGACCTGGGGAGAGACCCAGTACTTC.

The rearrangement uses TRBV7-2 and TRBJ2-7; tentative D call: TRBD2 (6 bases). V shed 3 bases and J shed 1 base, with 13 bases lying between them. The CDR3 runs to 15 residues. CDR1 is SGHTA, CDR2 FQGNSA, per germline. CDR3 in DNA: TGTGCCAGCAGCTTCGGGGGTACTAGGTCCTACGAGCAGTACTTC. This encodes CASSFGGTRSYEQYF.

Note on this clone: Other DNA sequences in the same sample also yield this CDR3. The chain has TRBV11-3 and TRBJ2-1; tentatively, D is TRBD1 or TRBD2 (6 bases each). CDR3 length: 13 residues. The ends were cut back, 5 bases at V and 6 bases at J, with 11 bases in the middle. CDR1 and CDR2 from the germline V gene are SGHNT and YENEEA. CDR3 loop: CASSLGGGNEQFF. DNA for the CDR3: TGTGCCAGCAGCCTCGGAGGGGGCAATGAGCAGTTCTTC.

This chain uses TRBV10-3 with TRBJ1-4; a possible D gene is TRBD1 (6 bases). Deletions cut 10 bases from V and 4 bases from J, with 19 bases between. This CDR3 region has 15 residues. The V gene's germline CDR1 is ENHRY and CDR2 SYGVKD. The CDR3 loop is CATKQGTQVNEKLFF. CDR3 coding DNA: TGTGCCACCAAGCAAGGGACACAAGTTAATGAAAAACTGTTTTTT.

CDR3 in amino acids: CASSEGAPTNTGELFF. CDR3 bases: TGTGCCAGCAGTGAGGGAGCGCCGACGAACACCGGGGAGCTGTTTTTT. The chain employs TRBV2 and TRBJ2-2; perhaps TRBD2 as D (5 bases). CDR3 size: 16 residues. V lost 3 bases, J lost 0 bases, and 11 bases lay in between. Per germline, CDR1 SNHLY and CDR2 FYNNEI.

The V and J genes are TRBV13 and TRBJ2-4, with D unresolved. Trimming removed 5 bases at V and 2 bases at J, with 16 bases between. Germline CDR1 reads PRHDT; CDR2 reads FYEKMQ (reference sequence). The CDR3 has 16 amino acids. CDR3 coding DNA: TGTGCCAGCAGCAGAACCCCACCGGGTCCCAAAAACATTCAGTACTTC. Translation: CASSRTPPGPKNIQYF.

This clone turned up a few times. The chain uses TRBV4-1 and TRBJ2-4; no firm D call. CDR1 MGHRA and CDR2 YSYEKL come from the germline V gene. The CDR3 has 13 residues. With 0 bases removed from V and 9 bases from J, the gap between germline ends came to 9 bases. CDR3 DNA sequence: TGCGCCAGCAGCCAAGATGAACAATCCATTCAGTACTTC. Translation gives CASSQDEQSIQYF.

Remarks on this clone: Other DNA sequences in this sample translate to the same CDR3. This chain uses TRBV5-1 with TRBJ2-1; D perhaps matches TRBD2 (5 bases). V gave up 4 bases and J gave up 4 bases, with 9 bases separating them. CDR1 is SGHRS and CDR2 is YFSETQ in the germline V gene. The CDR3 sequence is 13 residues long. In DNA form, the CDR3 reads TGCGCCAGCAGCCAGGACTCTTACAATGAGCAGTTCTTC. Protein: CASSQDSYNEQFF.

The DNA of the CDR3 is TGTGCCAGCAATGGGCCGGCGAACACCGGGGAGCTGTTTTTT. Translating it yields CASNGPANTGELFF. The rearrangement links TRBV6-1 to TRBJ2-2; no firm D call. Germline CDR1 and CDR2: MNHNS and SASEGT. The CDR3 has 14 amino acids. Trimming removed 7 bases from V and 0 bases from J, with 9 bases in between.

The CDR3: CASTQEEGNIQYF. In DNA, the CDR3 is TGTGCCAGCACCCAGGAGGAAGGGAACATTCAGTACTTC. The rearrangement uses TRBV2 and TRBJ2-4; a possible D gene is TRBD2 (5 bases). Looked up from germline, CDR1 is SNHLY and CDR2 is FYNNEI. CDR3 length equals 13 residues. Deletions cut 7 bases from V and 7 bases from J, with 14 bases between.

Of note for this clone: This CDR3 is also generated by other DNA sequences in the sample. CDR3 DNA: TGCAGCGTTGGAGTGAGGGGTGAAAAACTGTTTTTT. Translated, it gives CSVGVRGEKLFF. The chain joins TRBV29-1 to TRBJ1-4; weak D call: TRBD1 (5 bases). In germline, CDR1 is SQVTM, CDR2 ANQGSEA. Trimming stripped 4 bases from V and 7 bases from J, with 10 bases between. The CDR3 is 12 residues long. Filled out from reference TRBV29-1 and TRBJ1-4, the complete variable domain reads SAVISQKPSRDICQRGTSLTIQCQVDSQVTMMFWYRQQPGQSLTLIATANQGSEATYESGFVIDKFPISRPNLTFSTLTVSNMSPEDSSIYLCSVGVRGEKLFFGSGTQLSVL.